The 23 T cell receptor beta chains below come from one sample, sequenced in a study of blood T cell repertoires in COVID-19 (TCRdb year 2020). Receptor amplification or capture employed the immunoSEQ multiplex PCR assay. TCRdb holds this immuneACCESS table with in-frame rearrangements only. Some clones are missing; in checked studies, unresolved V genes explain under half, and the rest has no known cause. The sample includes under 150,000 clones, with approximately 80% observed a single time. The ten largest clones take up around 7.5% of the sample. The sequenced sample was peripheral blood. These receptor sequences come from a man between 65 and 80 years old with active or convalescent COVID-19.

This chain uses TRBV5-1 with TRBJ2-7; 7 bases are shared with TRBD1. The junction had 2 bases not matched to a gene; V was cut back by 0 bases and J by 2 bases. Germline CDR1 is SGHRS and CDR2 is YFSETQ. This CDR3 has 14 amino acids. CDR3 bases: TGCGCCAGCAGCTTGGCCGGACAGGCCTACGAGCAGTACTTC. Encoded protein: CASSLAGQAYEQYF.

This chain connects TRBV15 to TRBJ2-2; weak D call: TRBD2 (5 bases). With 3 bases removed from V and 6 bases from J, the gap between germline ends came to 14 bases. Germline CDR1 LNHNV, CDR2 YYDKDF (reference sequence). This CDR3 is built from 15 residues. In nucleotides, the CDR3 is TGTGCCACCAGCAGCGAGGGCCCTGGGGCCGGGGAGCTGTTTTTT. Its protein product is CATSSEGPGAGELFF.

The chain combines TRBV30 with TRBJ1-2; D is undetermined. The germline V gene has CDR1 GTSNPN and CDR2 SVGIG (reference sequence). V shed 2 bases and J shed 2 bases, with 15 bases lying between them. This CDR3 is built from 15 residues. The CDR3: CAWSYPWTGNYGYTF. The DNA of the CDR3 is TGTGCCTGGAGTTATCCCTGGACGGGGAACTATGGCTACACCTTC.

This chain joins TRBV6-5 and TRBJ2-7; possible D gene TRBD1, 6 bases. Trimming removed 6 bases from V and 6 bases from J, with 18 bases in between. The germline gives CDR1 MNHEY, CDR2 SVGAGI. The CDR3 extends over 14 amino acids. The CDR3 here is CASSQGQGYREQYF. Here the CDR3 DNA reads TGTGCCAGCAGCCAAGGTCAGGGGTACCGCGAGCAGTACTTC.

This sequence joins TRBV4-1 and TRBJ2-2; 9 bases align to TRBD2. Per the germline V gene, CDR1 is MGHRA and CDR2 is YSYEKL. After removal of 4 bases from V and 4 bases from J, the junction contained 10 bases not matched to a gene. The CDR3 is 17 amino acids. The CDR3 nucleotides are TGCGCCAGCAGCCGATCCGGGACTAGCACTTCCACCGGGGAGCTGTTTTTT. Protein: CASSRSGTSTSTGELFF.

The chain joins TRBV2 to TRBJ2-2, with 9 bases lining up with TRBD2. CDR1 and CDR2 (germline): SNHLY, FYNNEI. The CDR3 consists of 15 residues. The V segment lost 4 bases and the J segment 5 bases; nucleotides outside the gene matches: 5. For the CDR3, the DNA is TGTGCCAGCAGTGTGGTGCTAGCGGGAACCGGGGAGCTGTTTTTT. Amino acids: CASSVVLAGTGELFF.

This chain links TRBV6-5 with TRBJ1-5; D may be TRBD1 (5 bases). Trimming took off 4 bases at V and 7 bases at J, with 14 bases between the two ends. CDR1 is MNHEY and CDR2 is SVGAGI in the germline V gene. CDR3 length: 14 residues. The CDR3 sequence is CASSFLGGGQPQHF. CDR3 DNA: TGTGCCAGCAGTTTTTTGGGGGGTGGCCAGCCCCAGCATTTT.

The J gene is TRBJ2-5, the V gene TRBV10-3; 7 positions match TRBD1. The germline CDR1 and CDR2 sequences are ENHRY and SYGVKD. V dropped 3 bases and J dropped 5; count of bases not matched to a gene: 12. The CDR3 runs 16 residues. For the CDR3, the DNA is TGTGCCATCAGTGACCCCGGGCAGGGGGTAGGGGAGACCCAGTACTTC. This encodes CAISDPGQGVGETQYF.

This clone has just a few counts. The chain employs TRBV16 and TRBJ1-5, with TRBD1 as a possible D gene (5 bases). V lost 2 bases and J lost 1, with 9 bases in between. Looked up from germline, CDR1 is KGHSY and CDR2 is FQNENV. The CDR3 consists of 15 residues. Here the CDR3 DNA reads TGTGCCAGCAGCCAAGCTAGGGGAAGCAATCAGCCCCAGCATTTT. It translates to CASSQARGSNQPQHF.

The V gene is TRBV7-2, the J gene TRBJ1-2; TRBD1 might be the D (6 bases). CDR1 and CDR2 from the germline V gene are SGHTA and FQGNSA. The length of the CDR3 is 15 residues. V dropped 3 bases and J dropped 2 bases, with 13 bases sitting between them. The CDR3 sequence: CASSLAPGQNYGYTF. CDR3 in DNA: TGTGCCAGCAGCTTGGCCCCGGGACAAAACTATGGCTACACCTTC.

The chain links TRBV2 to TRBJ1-1, with 8 nucleotides matching TRBD1. J gave up 0 bases and V 6 bases, and 6 bases lay outside the gene matches. The CDR3 loop spans 15 amino acids. Germline loops: CDR1 SNHLY, CDR2 FYNNEI. The CDR3 nucleotides are TGTGCCAGCAGCCTAAACAGGGGGATGAACACTGAAGCTTTCTTT. Amino acids: CASSLNRGMNTEAFF.

The chain joins TRBV7-9 to TRBJ1-1; D possibly corresponds to TRBD1 (5 bases). Trimming left V 5 bases short and J 6 bases short, with 19 bases between. CDR1 and CDR2 from the germline V gene are SEHNR and FQNEAQ (reference sequence). The CDR3 spans 15 residues. The CDR3: CASSPNAGGVAEAFF. The CDR3 DNA is TGTGCCAGCAGCCCTAATGCCGGGGGGGTGGCTGAAGCTTTCTTT.

The chain recombines TRBV7-2 with TRBJ2-7, with 11 bases identical to TRBD2. The CDR3 is 15 amino acids. Germline CDR1 and CDR2: SGHTA and FQGNSA. V lost 3 bases and J lost 3; bases outside the gene matches: 4. This CDR3 is CASSFYGTSGYEQYF. The CDR3 DNA sequence: TGTGCCAGCAGCTTCTACGGGACTAGCGGCTACGAGCAGTACTTC.

The gene calls are TRBV29-1 and TRBJ2-5; the match to TRBD1 covers 9 bases. V lost 4 bases and J lost 4; bases outside the gene matches: 7. The CDR3 has 14 amino acids. Germline V gives CDR1 SQVTM, CDR2 ANQGSEA. CDR3 sequence (DNA): TGCAGCGTTGCTCCGGGACAGGGTGGAGAGACCCAGTACTTC. Translation gives CSVAPGQGGETQYF.

This clone was found once. Written as DNA, the CDR3 is TGTGCCAGCAGTGCATGGGACAGGGCAGAAGAGACCCAGTACTTC. Protein sequence: CASSAWDRAEETQYF. V and J are TRBV27 and TRBJ2-5, with 9 positions matching TRBD1. Losses at the gene ends were 5 bases for V and 3 bases for J; bases not matched to a gene: 7. Germline CDR1 and CDR2: MNHEY and SMNVEV (reference sequence). The CDR3 consists of 15 residues.

The chain uses TRBV9 and TRBJ2-4; TRBD1 matches at 8 bases. Per the germline V gene, CDR1 is SGDLS and CDR2 is YYNGEE. The CDR3 has 13 amino acids. Losses at the gene ends were 3 bases for V and 6 bases for J; bases not matched to a gene: 2. The CDR3, as DNA: TGTGCCAGCAGCGACGGACAGGGAAACATTCAGTACTTC. It is translated as CASSDGQGNIQYF.

CDR3 nucleotide sequence: TGCGCCAGCAGCCGGACTAGCGGAGCATACGAGCAGTACTTC. Translating it yields CASSRTSGAYEQYF. The chain combines TRBV4-3 with TRBJ2-7; 10 nucleotides agree with TRBD2. Losses at the gene ends were 4 bases for V and 4 bases for J; bases not matched to a gene: 4. The germline V gene encodes CDR1 LGHNA and CDR2 YSLEER. CDR3 length: 14 residues.

The CDR3 region is CASHTTGLNTEAFF. For the CDR3, the DNA is TGTGCCAGCCATACAACAGGGCTCAACACTGAAGCTTTCTTT. The chain recombines TRBV7-8 with TRBJ1-1; D is possibly TRBD1 (6 bases). With 8 bases removed from V and 2 bases from J, the gap between germline ends came to 15 bases. There are 14 residues in the CDR3. Germline V gene data show CDR1 as SGHVS and CDR2 as FQNEAQ.

This clone was observed a single time. The chain couples TRBV4-1 to TRBJ1-2; D gene uncertain. This CDR3 is built from 15 residues. Germline assignment: CDR1 MGHRA and CDR2 YSYEKL. Deletions cut 5 bases from V and 8 bases from J, with 21 bases between. The CDR3 coding sequence is TGCGCCAGCAGCGAGCAATACAATCAGCTAGCAGGCTACACCTTC. This encodes CASSEQYNQLAGYTF.

The chain employs TRBV24-1 and TRBJ1-4; 7 bases align to TRBD1. Trimming cost V 4 bases and J 11 bases; bases outside gene matches: 6. CDR3 length equals 13 residues. Germline V CDR1 and CDR2: KGHDR, SFDVKD. This CDR3 reads CATSDRDSGKLFF. The CDR3 nucleotides read TGTGCCACCAGTGACCGGGACAGTGGGAAACTGTTTTTT.

CDR3 loop: CASSYSQFRTMNTEAFF. As DNA, the CDR3 is TGTGCCAGCAGTTACTCGCAGTTCCGTACAATGAACACTGAAGCTTTCTTT. This sequence joins TRBV6-2 or TRBV6-3 and TRBJ1-1; D is ambiguous. This CDR3 region has 17 residues. Trimming cost V 0 bases and J 0 bases, with 14 bases left between them. Germline values: CDR1 MNHEY, CDR2 SVGEGT.

This clone was recorded a few times. The chain recombines TRBV6-2 or TRBV6-3 with TRBJ2-1; 9 bases align to TRBD2. The trim removed 2 bases at V and 6 bases at J, leaving 8 bases unmatched. CDR1 is MNHEY, CDR2 SVGEGT, per germline. The CDR3 is 16 residues long. For the CDR3, the DNA is TGTGCCAGCAGTTACCAGAAGGGACTAGCTTCCAATGAGCAGTTCTTC. It is translated as CASSYQKGLASNEQFF.

V gene TRBV19 combines with J gene TRBJ1-2, with D hard to call. The V end lost 4 bases, the J end lost 7 bases, and 13 bases lay between the germline ends. The germline gives CDR1 LNHDA, CDR2 SQIVND (reference sequence). The CDR3 length is 13 residues. The CDR3 nucleotides are TGTGCCAGTAGTAACACGGGGATGTCTGGCTACACCTTC. Its translation: CASSNTGMSGYTF.